This T cell receptor (beta chain) was recovered during a study of T cell responses to AZD1222 COVID-19 vaccine. The method was immunoSEQ multiplex PCR; TCRdb's version includes in-frame clones alone and lacks a portion of them. The sample lists about 120,000 clones; about 90% were seen once. The germline gives CDR1 KGHSH, CDR2 LQKENI. The length of the CDR3 is 14 residues. V was cut by 6 bases and J by 1 base, with 12 bases left in between. The chain combines TRBV18 with TRBJ2-5; possible D gene TRBD2, 6 bases. This material consisted of peripheral blood, taken on day 0 of MenACWY control vaccination. This receptor was obtained from an adult in good health. The CDR3 bases are TGTGCCAGCTCCCCCCGGGGGATCCAAGAGACCCAGTACTTC. The encoded protein is CASSPRGIQETQYF.